The 25 T cell receptor beta chains below were found in one sample sequenced in a study of blood T cell repertoires in COVID-19. TCRdb's copy holds only in-frame clones and misses some; the assay was immunoSEQ multiplex PCR. This table holds 250,000 or so clones, 70% to 90% found once. The sequenced material came from PBMCs or T cells enriched from blood (not recorded which). These receptors were obtained from a woman younger than 45 with acute COVID-19.

For this clone: At the DNA level, this CDR3 is encoded by other sequences in the same sample as well. CDR3 nucleotides: TGTGCCAGCAGTGAAGGACTAGCGGGCTCCTACGAGCAGTACTTC. As protein: CASSEGLAGSYEQYF. The rearrangement links TRBV6-1 to TRBJ2-7; 10 nucleotides match TRBD2. CDR1 is MNHNS, CDR2 SASEGT, per germline. This CDR3 comprises 15 residues. The V gene end was trimmed by 1 base and the J gene end by 0 bases; junction bases not matched to a gene: 0.

The chain is built from TRBV6-2 or TRBV6-3 and TRBJ1-5; 7 bases are shared with TRBD1. The CDR3 extends over 14 amino acids. J gave up 7 bases and V 0 bases, and 3 bases lay outside the gene matches. Germline-derived CDR1 and CDR2 are MNHEY and SVGEGT. CDR3 nucleotide sequence: TGTGCCAGCAGTTACTCGAGGGGGCAGCAGCCCCAGCATTTT. It yields the protein CASSYSRGQQPQHF.

About this clone itself: The sample contains more than one DNA sequence encoding this CDR3. The chain employs TRBV5-4 and TRBJ2-1; the D is unclear. Germline values: CDR1 SGHNT, CDR2 YYREEE (reference sequence). CDR3 length equals 11 residues. The V and J ends lost 1 base and 7 bases respectively, with 3 bases between them. Written as DNA, the CDR3 is TGTGCCAGCAGCTTGCTTAATGAGCAGTTCTTC. It yields the protein CASSLLNEQFF.

The chain joins TRBV7-7 to TRBJ2-5, with 8 bases that match TRBD1. CDR1 and CDR2 from the germline V gene are SSHAT and FNYEAQ (reference sequence). V lost 5 bases, J lost 2 bases, and 7 bases stayed unmatched. This CDR3 spans 15 amino acids. The CDR3 loop reads CASSRQGQAQETQYF. CDR3 nucleotide sequence: TGTGCCAGCAGCCGTCAGGGACAGGCACAAGAGACCCAGTACTTC.

The chain is built from TRBV10-3 and TRBJ1-1; possible D gene TRBD1, 6 bases. The V end was cut by 6 bases, the J end by 1 base, with 12 bases between. Germline-derived CDR1 and CDR2 are ENHRY and SYGVKD. The CDR3 spans 14 residues. The chain's CDR3 is CAISQPGENTEAFF. CDR3 nucleotides: TGTGCCATCAGCCAACCAGGGGAGAACACTGAAGCTTTCTTT.

This chain links TRBV18 with TRBJ1-2; 12 bases agree with TRBD1. The CDR3 length is 18 residues. Trimming cost V 3 bases and J 4 bases; bases outside gene matches: 12. Germline V gene sequence: CDR1 KGHSH, CDR2 LQKENI. The CDR3, as DNA: TGTGCCAGCTCACCCTACTCCGAGGGACAGGGGGCCGGCTATGGCTACACCTTC. Its translation: CASSPYSEGQGAGYGYTF.

V usage is TRBV19 and J usage is TRBJ2-7; 12 bases match TRBD2. The CDR3 runs 13 residues. J lost 5 bases, V lost 7 bases, and 3 bases had no gene match. Per the germline V gene, CDR1 is LNHDA and CDR2 is SQIVND (reference sequence). The CDR3, as DNA: TGTGCCAGTATCGGACTAGCGGGAAACGAGCAGTACTTC. This sequence encodes CASIGLAGNEQYF.

The chain links TRBV4-1 to TRBJ2-2, with 7 bases aligning to TRBD2. The CDR3 totals 15 residues. V was pared by 1 base and J by 5 bases, with 4 bases of the junction left unmatched. CDR1 is MGHRA and CDR2 is YSYEKL in the germline V gene. The CDR3 DNA follows: TGCGCCAGCAGCCAAGCGAGGGAGGGGACCGGGGAGCTGTTTTTT. It translates to CASSQAREGTGELFF.

The J gene is TRBJ1-5, the V gene TRBV6-6, with 7 positions matching TRBD1. This CDR3 spans 14 amino acids. Germline assignment: CDR1 MNHNY and CDR2 SVGAGI (reference sequence). Unmatched junction bases numbered 8, after V lost 8 bases and J lost 4 bases. The CDR3 spells CASESPGGNQPQHF. CDR3 DNA sequence: TGTGCCAGCGAATCCCCAGGGGGGAATCAGCCCCAGCATTTT.

The chain uses TRBV27 and TRBJ1-2; unclear D gene. V gave up 7 bases and J gave up 0 bases, with 12 bases separating them. This CDR3 is built from 14 residues. The germline V gene has CDR1 MNHEY and CDR2 SMNVEV (reference sequence). The CDR3 reads CASTMAGSNYGYTF. CDR3 coding DNA: TGTGCCAGCACGATGGCAGGCTCTAACTATGGCTACACCTTC.

This clone was seen once. J is TRBJ2-7 and V is TRBV7-2; no clear D. Trimming took 0 bases from V and 3 from J, leaving 6 bases between them. The CDR3 loop spans 13 amino acids. Germline CDR1 and CDR2: SGHTA and FQGNSA. This CDR3 is CASSLASIYEQYF. The CDR3 DNA is TGTGCCAGCAGCTTAGCGTCTATCTACGAGCAGTACTTC.

V is TRBV13 and J is TRBJ2-1, with D possibly TRBD1 on 5 matching bases. Trimming removed 4 bases from V and 1 base from J, with 8 bases in between. The germline V gene has CDR1 PRHDT and CDR2 FYEKMQ (reference sequence). The CDR3 length is 14 residues. CDR3 coding DNA: TGTGCCAGCAGCTCCCGACAGTCCTACAATGAGCAGTTCTTC. Its protein product is CASSSRQSYNEQFF. Looking up the rest from reference TRBV13 and TRBJ2-1 gives the full variable domain: AAGVIQSPRHLIKEKRETATLKCYPIPRHDTVYWYQQGPGQDPQFLISFYEKMQSDKGSIPDRFSAQQFSDYHSELNMSSLELGDSALYFCASSSRQSYNEQFFGPGTRLTVL.

The chain joins TRBV5-1 to TRBJ2-7; D remains unclear. Germline CDR1 and CDR2: SGHRS and YFSETQ. Trimming removed 3 bases at V and 3 bases at J, with 7 bases between. This CDR3 is 12 amino acids long. DNA of the CDR3: TGCGCCAGCAGCTCCCGGAGCTACGAGCAGTACTTC. Protein: CASSSRSYEQYF.

This chain uses TRBV18 with TRBJ2-1; D not resolved. The germline CDR1 and CDR2 sequences are KGHSH and LQKENI. The CDR3 has 12 residues. Trimming took 0 bases from V and 9 from J, leaving 6 bases between them. The CDR3 DNA sequence: TGTGCCAGCTCACCACCTACATCTGAGCAGTTCTTC. The encoded protein is CASSPPTSEQFF.

This chain links TRBV9 with TRBJ2-1; D remains unclear. This CDR3 has 13 residues. V was pared by 0 bases and J by 8 bases, with 9 bases between. The germline V gene has CDR1 SGDLS and CDR2 YYNGEE. CDR3 loop: CASSVGEVHEQFF. The CDR3 DNA follows: TGTGCCAGCAGCGTAGGAGAGGTCCATGAGCAGTTCTTC.

The chain uses TRBV5-1 and TRBJ2-3; 8 nucleotides line up with TRBD2. The CDR3 has 14 residues. The germline CDR1 and CDR2 sequences are SGHRS and YFSETQ. The V gene end was trimmed by 4 bases and the J gene end by 8 bases; junction bases not matched to a gene: 9. Written as DNA, the CDR3 is TGCGCCAGCAGCAAAGAGCGGGAGTGGGGTACGCAGTATTTT. Translating gives CASSKEREWGTQYF.

This chain joins TRBV3-1 (or the pseudogene TRBV3-2) and TRBJ2-3; 14 nucleotides match TRBD2. The CDR3 is 16 amino acids. Germline CDR1 LGHDT, CDR2 YNNKEL (reference sequence). Germline trimming cut 5 bases from V and 4 bases from J; bases unmatched to any gene: 5. For the CDR3, the DNA is TGTGCCAGCAGCTCGGGACTAGCGGGAGCTTCAGATACGCAGTATTTT. It codes for CASSSGLAGASDTQYF.

Only a few counts were recorded for this clone. The V gene is TRBV19, the J gene TRBJ2-2; D is possibly TRBD2 (6 bases). Trimming shortened V by 5 bases and J by 6 bases, and 13 bases separated the two germline ends. The CDR3 is 14 residues long. The V gene's germline CDR1 is LNHDA and CDR2 SQIVND (reference sequence). CDR3 loop: CASSLTGSAGELFF. The CDR3 DNA is TGTGCCAGTAGTTTAACCGGGAGCGCCGGGGAGCTGTTTTTT.

The chain couples TRBV4-1 to TRBJ2-7, with D perhaps TRBD2 (5 bases). This CDR3 comprises 14 residues. V dropped 4 bases and J dropped 0 bases, with 10 bases sitting between them. The germline V gene encodes CDR1 MGHRA and CDR2 YSYEKL. The CDR3 DNA reads as TGCGCCAGCAGCCGGAGCGGTGGCTCCTACGAGCAGTACTTC. Protein product: CASSRSGGSYEQYF.

The chain recombines TRBV19 with TRBJ2-2; D is possibly TRBD1 (5 bases). The V and J ends lost 1 base and 8 bases respectively, with 17 bases between them. This CDR3 contains 16 residues. In germline, CDR1 is LNHDA, CDR2 SQIVND (reference sequence). The CDR3 loop reads CASSIASGILPGELFF. The DNA for the CDR3 is TGTGCCAGTAGTATAGCCTCAGGGATATTACCAGGGGAGCTGTTTTTT.

The V gene is TRBV29-1, the J gene TRBJ2-1; 11 nucleotides line up with TRBD2. Losses at the gene ends were 4 bases for V and 9 bases for J; bases not matched to a gene: 8. Germline V gene lookup returns CDR1 SQVTM and CDR2 ANQGSEA. The CDR3 consists of 14 residues. This CDR3 is CSVVTSGSEIEQFF. The CDR3, as DNA: TGCAGCGTTGTCACTAGCGGGAGTGAAATTGAGCAGTTCTTC.

The chain recombines TRBV14 with TRBJ2-1; 8 bases are a match to TRBD2. The germline CDR1 and CDR2 sequences are SGHDN and FVKESK. The J segment lost 0 bases and the V segment lost 6 bases, leaving 19 bases of the junction unmatched. The CDR3 contains 20 residues. The CDR3 is CASRFPLLDRLARSYNEQFF. The CDR3 DNA reads as TGTGCCAGCAGGTTCCCCTTGTTGGACCGACTAGCGCGCTCCTACAATGAGCAGTTCTTC. Full variable domain (rest looked up from reference TRBV14 and TRBJ2-1): EAGVTQFPSHSVIEKGQTVTLRCDPISGHDNLYWYRRVMGKEIKFLLHFVKESKQDESGMPNNRFLAERTGGTYSTLKVQPAELEDSGVYFCASRFPLLDRLARSYNEQFFGPGTRLTVL.

This clone was counted a few times. J is TRBJ2-7 and V is TRBV5-6; TRBD2 might be the D (6 bases). The V end was cut by 4 bases, the J end by 2 bases, with 22 bases between. The CDR3 contains 17 residues. Germline V gives CDR1 SGHDT, CDR2 YYEEEE. As DNA, the CDR3 is TGTGCCAGCAGCCTCAAGGTCAGATATGGGACTCCCTACGAGCAGTACTTC. This gives the protein CASSLKVRYGTPYEQYF.

This chain links TRBV11-2 with TRBJ2-2, with D possibly matching TRBD2 (6 bases). This CDR3 is 16 amino acids long. CDR1 and CDR2 (germline): SGHAT, FQNNGV. V was trimmed by 3 bases and J by 7 bases, leaving 18 bases between them. CDR3 nucleotides: TGTGCCAGCAGCTTGACCTCGCGGGGCTCGGGCGGGGAGCTGTTTTTT. It translates to CASSLTSRGSGGELFF.

The rearrangement joins TRBV3-1 (or the pseudogene TRBV3-2) to TRBJ1-2; D may be TRBD1 (6 bases). The CDR3 loop spans 12 amino acids. V was shortened by 3 bases and J by 10 bases, with 12 bases between the two germline ends. Germline-derived CDR1 and CDR2 are LGHDT and YNNKEL (reference sequence). CDR3 amino acids: CASSHGGQYYTF. In DNA form, the CDR3 reads TGTGCCAGCAGCCATGGTGGACAGTACTACACCTTC.